This T cell receptor (beta chain) derives from a study of radiation and T cells in renal cell carcinoma. Study-wide results and limits: Top tumor clonotypes rose in blood 2 weeks post-radiation, then contracted.

Sequencing used immunoSEQ multiplex PCR; TCRdb keeps in-frame clones, though not all of them. This table has 87,000 or so clones, 80% to 90% appearing once. Noted time point: baseline pretreatment blood. Stated treatment: 15 Gy SBRT to primary tumor, nephrectomy 4 weeks later. V shed 5 bases and J shed 9 bases, with 10 bases lying between them. The CDR3 is made up of 11 amino acids. Germline-derived CDR1 and CDR2 are MDHEN and SYDVKM. Notes on this clone: What it recognizes is unknown.

The sequenced sample was blood, obtained from a patient whose treatment included radiotherapy and nephrectomy. The clonotype originates from a middle-aged man with renal cell carcinoma. This chain joins TRBV28 and TRBJ1-1, with D maybe TRBD1 (6 bases). The CDR3 DNA reads as TGTGCCAGCAGTCCCGGACAGAAAGCTTTCTTT. Its translation: CASSPGQKAFF.